A single sample gave rise to the 2 T cell receptor beta chains below, sequenced in a study of cytomegalovirus exposure and HLA in healthy donors. The PCR used 60 Vbeta and 13 Jbeta primers. Here immunoSEQ multiplex PCR was the method, and the copy in TCRdb shows in-frame clones only, minus some. This sample carries about 160,000 clones, approximately 81% of them seen once, and the ten largest clones take 1%. The sequencing sample was made of PBMCs. The receptors derive from a boy aged 2 to 10 in good health and CMV-seronegative.

V gene TRBV18 combines with J gene TRBJ1-2, with a possible D match to TRBD1 (6 bases). The CDR3 consists of 15 residues. V was shortened by 2 bases and J by 3 bases, with 13 bases between the two germline ends. CDR1 is KGHSH, CDR2 LQKENI, per germline. CDR3 nucleotide sequence: TGTGCCAGCTCACCAGATTACAGGGCCTACTATGGCTACACCTTC. It translates to CASSPDYRAYYGYTF.

As to this clone: Within the sample, other DNA sequences also encode this same CDR3. The chain carries TRBV10-3 and TRBJ2-1, with a weak D call TRBD2 (5 bases). The CDR3 sequence is 14 residues long. Germline assignment: CDR1 ENHRY and CDR2 SYGVKD. Between the trimmed V and J ends, which lost 4 bases and 9 bases, there was a span of 16 bases. This CDR3 reads CAISGVGGSGEQFF. The CDR3 coding sequence is TGTGCCATCAGTGGGGTAGGTGGGAGTGGTGAGCAGTTCTTC.